A single T cell receptor beta chain is shown here with its context. The antigen is undetermined. The data stem from a study of T cell responses to AZD1222 COVID-19 vaccine. Study-level points and caveats: Spike-specific TCR breadth rose after two AZD1222 doses, and depth rose as well. Females outnumbered males among donors, who were mostly white British; clonal diversity was possibly underestimated.

This CDR3 region has 14 residues. The germline V gene encodes CDR1 WNHNN and CDR2 SYGVQD (reference sequence). The ends were cut back, 3 bases at V and 4 bases at J, with 12 bases in the middle. The data were produced by immunoSEQ multiplex PCR, yet TCRdb's version contains in-frame clones alone and is incomplete. This repertoire shows 45,000 to 65,000 clones, roughly 89% found once; its top ten account for less than 3.5%. The chain employs TRBV10-1 and TRBJ1-1; D might be TRBD1 (5 bases). The source material was peripheral blood, sampled 28 days after the second AZD1222 dose. The receptor comes from an adult who received the AZD1222 COVID-19 vaccine. CDR3 sequence (DNA): TGCGCCAGCAGTGACGGAGGGGACCGCACTGAAGCTTTCTTT. The encoded protein is CASSDGGDRTEAFF.